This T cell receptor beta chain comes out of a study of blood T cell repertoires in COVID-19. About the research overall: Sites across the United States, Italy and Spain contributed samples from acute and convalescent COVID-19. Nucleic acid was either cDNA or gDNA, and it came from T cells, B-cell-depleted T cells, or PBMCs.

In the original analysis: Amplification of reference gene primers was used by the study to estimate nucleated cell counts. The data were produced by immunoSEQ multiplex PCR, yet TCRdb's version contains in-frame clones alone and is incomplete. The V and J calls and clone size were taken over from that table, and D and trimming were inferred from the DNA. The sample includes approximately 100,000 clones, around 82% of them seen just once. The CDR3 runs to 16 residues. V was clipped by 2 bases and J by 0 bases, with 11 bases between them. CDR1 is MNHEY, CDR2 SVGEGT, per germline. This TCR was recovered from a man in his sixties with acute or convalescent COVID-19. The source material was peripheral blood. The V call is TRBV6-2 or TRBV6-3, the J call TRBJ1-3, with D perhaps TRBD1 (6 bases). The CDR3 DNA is TGTGCCAGCAGTTACCCGGACAGTAGCTCTGGAAACACCATATATTTT. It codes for CASSYPDSSSGNTIYF.